Below, 30 T cell receptor beta chains from the same sample are listed, as sequenced in a study of T cells after yellow fever vaccination. TCRdb re-called the 5' RACE reads through MiXCR, storing one row per CDR3 protein. The sample lists 350,000 to 550,000 distinct CDR3 sequences, around 20% occurring once. The source was PBMCs, collected before the yellow fever booster vaccination. The receptors were sampled from a man between 18 and 29 years old who received the YFV17D yellow fever vaccine.

This clonotype was seen more than once but under ten times. This sequence joins TRBV7-2 and TRBJ2-6; no clear D gene. V lost 2 bases to trimming and J lost 0 bases, with 8 bases between them. Germline V gives CDR1 SGHTA, CDR2 FQGNSA. CDR3 size: 16 residues. As DNA, the CDR3 is TGTGCCAGCAGCTTACGTGGGCGCTCTGGGGCCAACGTCCTGACTTTC. Its translation is CASSLRGRSGANVLTF.

The chain recombines TRBV7-9 with TRBJ2-3; TRBD1 agrees at 7 bases. After removal of 5 bases from V and 5 bases from J, the junction contained 7 bases not matched to a gene. The CDR3 totals 14 residues. In germline, CDR1 is SEHNR, CDR2 FQNEAQ (reference sequence). For the CDR3, the DNA is TGTGCCAGCAGCCATACAGGGGTCGGAGATACGCAGTATTTT. Translating gives CASSHTGVGDTQYF.

The sample holds a few counts of this clonotype. The chain carries TRBV20-1 and TRBJ1-4; TRBD1 is a possible D gene (6 bases). The germline CDR1 and CDR2 sequences are DFQATT and SNEGSKA (reference sequence). This CDR3 has 13 amino acids. The V end was cut by 3 bases, the J end by 5 bases, with 10 bases between. The CDR3 nucleotides are TGCAGTGCTAGGCGGGGGGGCAATGAAAAACTGTTTTTT. Translation gives CSARRGGNEKLFF.

In its sample, this clonotype was seen a few times. The chain is built from TRBV9 and TRBJ2-1, with no clear D. Germline V CDR1 and CDR2: SGDLS, YYNGEE. This CDR3 is built from 12 residues. Trimming stripped 3 bases from V and 7 bases from J, with 8 bases between. The CDR3 protein is CASSGSGNEQFF. CDR3 nucleotides: TGTGCCAGCAGCGGCTCTGGAAATGAGCAGTTCTTC.

This chain uses TRBV4-3 with TRBJ2-3; D is uncertain. The CDR3 sequence is 12 residues long. Between the trimmed V and J ends, which lost 1 base and 11 bases, there was a span of 10 bases. Germline V gene data show CDR1 as LGHNA and CDR2 as YSLEER. As DNA, the CDR3 is TGCGCCAGCAGCCAAGCTGGAAGGAAGCAGTATTTT. It translates to CASSQAGRKQYF.

V is TRBV6-5 and J is TRBJ1-2; 9 nucleotides match TRBD1. The CDR3 totals 15 residues. V was clipped by 6 bases and J by 8 bases; unmatched bases: 13. Germline V CDR1 and CDR2: MNHEY, SVGAGI. CDR3: CASRRTGAVIDGYTF. The CDR3 DNA follows: TGTGCCAGCAGACGGACAGGGGCTGTAATAGACGGCTACACCTTC.

This clonotype has a handful of counts. This chain links TRBV5-5 with TRBJ2-5, with TRBD2 identical over 7 bases. This CDR3 comprises 17 residues. Germline loops: CDR1 SGHKS, CDR2 YYEKEE (reference sequence). The trim removed 4 bases at V and 1 base at J, leaving 13 bases unmatched. DNA for the CDR3: TGTGCCAGCAGCCCGGCCCCCTTGGCTAGCGGCCAAGAGACCCAGTACTTC. As protein: CASSPAPLASGQETQYF.

In its sample, this clonotype was seen a few times. This chain joins TRBV5-6 and TRBJ2-3; D not certain. Trimming left V 1 base short and J 1 base short, with 13 bases between. Germline V gene data show CDR1 as SGHDT and CDR2 as YYEEEE. The CDR3 sequence is 16 residues long. CDR3 nucleotides: TGTGCCAGCAGCTTGCCCTCCGTTGGCGGCACAGATACGCAGTATTTT. Amino acid sequence: CASSLPSVGGTDTQYF.

The rearrangement joins TRBV7-2 to TRBJ2-6, with a possible D match to TRBD1 (5 bases). Germline CDR1 and CDR2: SGHTA and FQGNSA. This CDR3 has 16 amino acids. V was cut by 5 bases and J by 2 bases, with 13 bases left in between. The DNA of the CDR3 is TGTGCCAGCAGCAAAGACGCAGGGACTGGGGCCAACGTCCTGACTTTC. Translating gives CASSKDAGTGANVLTF.

V gene TRBV28 combines with J gene TRBJ2-5; 10 nucleotides line up with TRBD1. V gave up 6 bases and J gave up 3 bases; unmatched junction bases: 7. Looked up from germline, CDR1 is MDHEN and CDR2 is SYDVKM. CDR3 size: 15 residues. CDR3 sequence: CASRGGGTGEETQYF. CDR3 sequence (DNA): TGTGCCAGCAGGGGCGGCGGGACAGGGGAAGAGACCCAGTACTTC.

This clonotype turned up a few times. This sequence joins TRBV7-2 and TRBJ1-2; the D gene is possibly TRBD1 (6 bases). In germline, CDR1 is SGHTA, CDR2 FQGNSA. V lost 1 base and J 5 bases, leaving 11 bases between the germline ends. CDR3 length equals 14 residues. The CDR3 loop is CASSLVTGSYGYTF. In DNA form, the CDR3 reads TGTGCCAGCAGCTTAGTGACAGGTTCTTATGGCTACACCTTC.

This clonotype was seen more than once but under ten times. The chain uses TRBV18 and TRBJ2-7; D may be TRBD1 or TRBD2 (5 bases each). V gave up 1 base and J gave up 0 bases, with 13 bases separating them. This CDR3 spans 16 amino acids. The germline CDR1 and CDR2 sequences are KGHSH and LQKENI. The CDR3 coding sequence is TGTGCCAGCTCACCACGTACAGGACTGTCCTCCTACGAGCAGTACGTC. Protein product: CASSPRTGLSSYEQYV.

The rearrangement joins TRBV10-3 to TRBJ2-5; D gene unclear. V gave up 6 bases and J gave up 4 bases, with 9 bases separating them. CDR3 length: 12 residues. The germline CDR1 and CDR2 sequences are ENHRY and SYGVKD. CDR3 amino acids: CAISPPGETQYF. The CDR3 DNA reads as TGTGCCATCAGCCCTCCGGGAGAGACCCAGTACTTC.

This chain uses TRBV6-5 with TRBJ1-2; D unresolved. V lost 2 bases and J lost 2, with 12 bases in between. The CDR3 is 15 amino acids. Germline CDR1 and CDR2: MNHEY and SVGAGI. CDR3 region: CASSYARSTNYGYTF. The DNA of the CDR3 is TGTGCCAGCAGTTACGCACGTAGTACCAACTATGGCTACACCTTC.

This clonotype has more than one count but fewer than ten. This chain connects TRBV3-1 to TRBJ2-3, with D unclear. The V end lost 0 bases, the J end lost 0 bases, and 7 bases lay between the germline ends. The CDR3 runs 15 residues. Germline assignment: CDR1 LGHDT and CDR2 YNNKEL (reference sequence). CDR3 bases: TGTGCCAGCAGCCAAGATTACCGGAGCACAGATACGCAGTATTTT. This translates into CASSQDYRSTDTQYF.

In DNA, the CDR3 is TGTGCCAGTAGTATAGGTAAGGGGCCAGATACGCAGTATTTT. This gives the protein CASSIGKGPDTQYF. The chain joins TRBV19 to TRBJ2-3; TRBD1 might be the D (5 bases). V lost 1 base to trimming and J lost 4 bases, with 9 bases between them. CDR1 is LNHDA and CDR2 is SQIVND in the germline V gene (reference sequence). CDR3 size: 14 residues.

V and J are TRBV11-2 and TRBJ2-5; 7 bases are shared with TRBD1. J was trimmed by 5 bases and V by 5 bases; bases with no gene match: 11. This CDR3 region has 15 residues. CDR1 and CDR2 (germline): SGHAT, FQNNGV. CDR3 residues: CASSQWTGPGETQYF. For the CDR3, the DNA is TGTGCCAGCAGCCAGTGGACAGGCCCCGGGGAGACCCAGTACTTC.

The rearrangement links TRBV5-1 to TRBJ1-2; no reliable D call. There are 13 residues in the CDR3. V lost 0 bases to trimming and J lost 10 bases, with 13 bases between them. CDR1 and CDR2 (germline): SGHRS, YFSETQ. The CDR3 sequence is CASSLGFRYSYTF. In DNA form, the CDR3 reads TGCGCCAGCAGCTTGGGGTTCAGGTACTCCTACACCTTC.

V and J are TRBV27 and TRBJ2-4, with D perhaps being TRBD1 or TRBD2 (5 bases each). V was clipped by 7 bases and J by 10 bases, with 17 bases between them. Germline CDR1 is MNHEY and CDR2 is SMNVEV (reference sequence). The CDR3 extends over 13 amino acids. CDR3 amino acids: CASMLWGTGIQYF. CDR3 nucleotide sequence: TGTGCCAGCATGCTTTGGGGCACGGGGATTCAGTACTTC.

This clonotype came up a few times. The V and J genes are TRBV6-2 or TRBV6-3 and TRBJ2-2, with D unclear. The CDR3 is made up of 13 amino acids. V was trimmed by 10 bases and J by 7 bases, leaving 16 bases between them. CDR1 MNHEY and CDR2 SVGEGT come from the germline V gene. CDR3 nucleotides: TGTGCCACCAAGCCGCCTCAGAGCGGGGAGCTGTTTTTT. Amino acid sequence: CATKPPQSGELFF.

The rearrangement joins TRBV7-4 to TRBJ1-5; D remains ambiguous. Germline CDR1 and CDR2: SGHVT and SQSDAQ. V lost 5 bases and J lost 5, with 19 bases in between. The CDR3 is 16 amino acids. The CDR3 here is CASSRRFGFRDQPQHF. In nucleotides, the CDR3 is TGTGCCAGCAGCCGTCGTTTTGGGTTTAGGGATCAGCCCCAGCATTTT.

This clonotype appeared many times. The chain combines TRBV29-1 with TRBJ2-7, with 10 bases fitting TRBD1. The CDR3 loop spans 12 amino acids. V was clipped by 6 bases and J by 5 bases; unmatched bases: 4. Looked up from germline, CDR1 is SQVTM and CDR2 is ANQGSEA. CDR3 sequence: CSVGTGVHEQYF. Written as DNA, the CDR3 is TGCAGCGTCGGGACAGGGGTCCACGAGCAGTACTTC.

This clonotype was recorded a few times. CDR3 protein: CASSVGGALNTEAFF. The CDR3 coding sequence is TGTGCCAGCAGCGTAGGGGGGGCGTTGAACACTGAAGCTTTCTTT. The J gene is TRBJ1-1, the V gene TRBV9, with a tentative D call TRBD1 (6 bases). V lost 0 bases and J lost 0, with 9 bases in between. CDR3 size: 15 residues. CDR1 is SGDLS, CDR2 YYNGEE, per germline.

This clonotype was detected only a few times. The chain joins TRBV4-3 to TRBJ2-1, with 9 bases matching TRBD2. Per germline, CDR1 LGHNA and CDR2 YSLEER. V lost 0 bases and J lost 4; bases outside the gene matches: 7. This CDR3 is 17 amino acids long. The CDR3 reads CASSQDPSGGPYNEQFF. In nucleotides, the CDR3 is TGCGCCAGCAGCCAAGATCCCAGCGGGGGGCCATACAATGAGCAGTTCTTC.

The chain couples TRBV5-1 to TRBJ2-7; the D is unclear. The germline V and J ends were trimmed by 5 bases and 5 bases, with 5 bases remaining between them. Germline CDR1 and CDR2: SGHRS and YFSETQ. This CDR3 has 10 amino acids. CDR3 region: CASRVDEQYV. In DNA form, the CDR3 reads TGCGCCAGCAGGGTGGACGAGCAGTACGTC.

There are a few counts of this clonotype. In DNA, the CDR3 is TGTGCCACCAGCAGAGATTGGAGGAACGAGCAGTACGTC. This sequence encodes CATSRDWRNEQYV. The gene calls are TRBV15 and TRBJ2-7; TRBD2 is a possible D gene (5 bases). V shed 0 bases and J shed 5 bases, with 8 bases lying between them. The CDR3 sequence is 13 residues long. Germline V gene sequence: CDR1 LNHNV, CDR2 YYDKDF (reference sequence).

This chain uses TRBV5-4 with TRBJ1-2, with a possible D match to TRBD1 (5 bases). The CDR3 has 15 amino acids. V lost 2 bases to trimming and J lost 8 bases, with 19 bases between them. Germline values: CDR1 SGHNT, CDR2 YYREEE (reference sequence). The DNA for the CDR3 is TGTGCCAGCAGCTTCAGTGGGGGAGACGTGCGGGGCTACACCTTC. It encodes CASSFSGGDVRGYTF. The full variable domain, with the rest looked up from reference TRBV5-4 and TRBJ1-2, is ETGVTQSPTHLIKTRGQQVTLRCSSQSGHNTVSWYQQALGQGPQFIFQYYREEENGRGNFPPRFSGLQFPNYSSELNVNALELDDSALYLCASSFSGGDVRGYTFGSGTRLTVV.

This chain uses TRBV20-1 with TRBJ2-1; D call uncertain. The CDR3 has 11 residues. V lost 2 bases, J lost 4 bases, and 3 bases lay in between. The germline CDR1 and CDR2 sequences are DFQATT and SNEGSKA (reference sequence). Here the CDR3 DNA reads TGCAGTGCTAGAAAGTACAATGAGCAGTTCTTC. Residues: CSARKYNEQFF.

This chain links TRBV7-9 with TRBJ1-1, with a weak D call TRBD1 (5 bases). Deletions cut 7 bases from V and 3 bases from J, with 12 bases between. CDR1 is SEHNR, CDR2 FQNEAQ, per germline (reference sequence). The CDR3 consists of 13 residues. In nucleotides, the CDR3 is TGTGCCAGCAACCCGCGCAGGGACACTGAAGCTTTCTTT. This sequence encodes CASNPRRDTEAFF.

This chain links TRBV27 with TRBJ2-5, with 7 bases lining up with TRBD1. V lost 3 bases, J lost 5 bases, and 15 bases stayed unmatched. The CDR3 contains 17 residues. The germline gives CDR1 MNHEY, CDR2 SMNVEV (reference sequence). This chain's CDR3 is CASSFLAGGIRAETQYF. The CDR3 DNA is TGTGCCAGCAGTTTCTTGGCAGGGGGAATCCGGGCGGAGACCCAGTACTTC.